The clone carrying this TCR beta chain was seen more than once but under ten times. Extracted from the samples, RNA was reverse transcribed into cDNA to serve as the sequencing template. Sequenced by immunoSEQ multiplex PCR; TCRdb stores in-frame clones only, minus some. The top ten clones hold around 1.2% of a sample with approximately 210,000 clones, roughly three fifths of them seen once. These data belong to a study of CD8+ T cells in alopecia areata. Turning to the study itself: Tofacitinib ran for 6 to 18 months before 6 months off drug. Scalp area affected, as a percentage, set the severity score of treated patients.

Treatment in this sample: oral pan-JAK inhibitor, 5-10 mg twice daily. The CDR3 runs 15 residues. Trimming removed 7 bases from V and 8 bases from J, with 18 bases in between. CDR1 and CDR2 (germline): MNHEY, SMNVEV (reference sequence). This receptor was identified in a human donor with alopecia areata. The sample was CD4+ T cells sorted from blood, taken around week 44, from a patient treated with tofacitinib. The V gene is TRBV27, the J gene TRBJ1-6, with no clear D. CDR3 amino acids: CASKNSVVQDSPLHF. Written as DNA, the CDR3 is TGTGCCAGCAAAAATTCGGTCGTGCAGGATTCACCCCTCCACTTT.